These T cell receptor beta chains were read from a single sample in a study of shared clonotypes between healthy human individuals. Produced via immunoSEQ multiplex PCR; TCRdb's table is partial and in-frame only. The table has about 960,000 clones, 60% to 85% seen once. Sequenced sample: memory CD4+ T cells sorted from blood. These receptors all stem from a man aged 18 to 35 in good health. Both conserved end residues are trimmed from each CDR3.

cdr3_aa | v_call
ASSYRGVMNTEAF | TRBV6-6
ASSGDRAQPQH | TRBV7-8
ASSLGEGLGEQY | TRBV5-6
ASSPQNQETQY | TRBV9
AWGMGQGVYEQY | TRBV30
ASTIFWGMNTEAF | TRBV6-5
ASSLGGTSGGTYEQY | TRBV5-1
ASSSGGHSYEQY | TRBV2
ASGPEGGRYEQY | TRBV5-4
ASSQVPSYGYT | TRBV4-1
ASSQNSVQGSGNTIY | TRBV9
ASSPGRGQETQY | TRBV2
ASNGGRTYNEQF | TRBV6-1
ASTPDTGTGRNTEAF | TRBV5-1
ASGFHHRTDTQY | TRBV19
ASSEAGAGRSGETQY | TRBV2
ASSVNPGGDEQF | TRBV6-1
ASSLAVGGHSDTQY | TRBV7-2
TSSQAKLIGETQY | TRBV1
ASRPQGRNQPQH | TRBV6-6
ASSSSGPNSNQPQH | TRBV7-8
ASSSDGIRNQPQH | TRBV7-2
ASSKARGRNTEAF | TRBV7-2
ASSLGGINTEAF | TRBV28
ASSLSRGTANTGELF | TRBV11-3
ASSPAGNNYGYT | TRBV18
ASSYGQASSYEQY | TRBV6-6
ASSGPGSNQPQH | TRBV9
ASSSRTGTEAF | TRBV7-3
ASSLRGHPTPSLVDTQY | TRBV7-9
ASKDLYNEQF | TRBV19
ASQVPGQGHSPLH | TRBV28
ASSPQGLSSPLH | TRBV7-9
ASSRSTAGAEAF | TRBV5-1
ASSSNGGPNTEAF | TRBV5-1
ASTPSTGGSGGYT | TRBV5-4
ASSPGQGTGELF | TRBV28
ASSLDSQGQPQH | TRBV11-2
ASSLDGATYEQY | TRBV5-1
ASSRWVGEQF | TRBV7-2
ASSQGTRTITDTQY | TRBV4-1
ASSYGLAGVQETQY | TRBV6-5
ASSLAVRGGTGELF | TRBV5-1
AWSRDRTPLSGNTIY | TRBV30
AWSVGGPYGYT | TRBV30
ASSLAGTGANNQPQH | TRBV5-5
ASSVGGTGTHEQY | TRBV9
ASSSGQGGNTQY | TRBV5-1
ASSVGSTGKTEAF | TRBV9
ASSLKSWVNTEAF | TRBV7-3
SARDGETQY | TRBV20-1
ASSFRGGEQY | TRBV7-2